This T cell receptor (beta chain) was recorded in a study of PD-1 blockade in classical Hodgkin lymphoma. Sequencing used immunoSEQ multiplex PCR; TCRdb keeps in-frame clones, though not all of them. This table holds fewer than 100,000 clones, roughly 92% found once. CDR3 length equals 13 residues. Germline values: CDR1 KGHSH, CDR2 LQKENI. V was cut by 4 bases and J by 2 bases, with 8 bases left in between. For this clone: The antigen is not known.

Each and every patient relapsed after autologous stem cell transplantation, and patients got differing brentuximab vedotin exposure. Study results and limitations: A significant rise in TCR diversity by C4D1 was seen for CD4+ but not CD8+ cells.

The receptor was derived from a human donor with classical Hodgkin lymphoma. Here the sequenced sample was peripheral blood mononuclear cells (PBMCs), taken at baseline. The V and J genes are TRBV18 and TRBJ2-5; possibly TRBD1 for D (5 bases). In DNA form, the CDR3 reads TGTGCCAGCTCACTACGACAGCAAGAGACCCAGTACTTC. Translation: CASSLRQQETQYF.